This passage covers 21 T cell receptor beta chains from one sample sequenced in a study of T cell responses to AZD1222 COVID-19 vaccine. The data were produced by immunoSEQ multiplex PCR, yet TCRdb's version contains in-frame clones alone and is incomplete. The sample yields approximately 200,000 clones, almost 90% seen once. The sample here was peripheral blood, taken on day 0 of AZD1222 vaccination. These receptors originate from an adult in good health.

The count of this clone is one. The J gene is TRBJ2-1, the V gene TRBV11-2, with 9 nucleotides matching TRBD2. V dropped 3 bases and J dropped 10; count of bases not matched to a gene: 13. The CDR3 length is 16 residues. CDR1 SGHAT and CDR2 FQNNGV come from the germline V gene. The CDR3 DNA follows: TGTGCCAGCAGCTTCTCGGGACTAGCCTTGGGGGTGGAGCAGTTCTTC. Residues: CASSFSGLALGVEQFF.

The chain uses TRBV7-2 and TRBJ2-2; D is unresolved. CDR3 length: 14 amino acids. Trimming removed 4 bases from V and 2 bases from J, with 8 bases in between. Germline CDR1 reads SGHTA; CDR2 reads FQGNSA. CDR3 bases: TGTGCCAGCAGCTCCTCTAGTAACACCGGGGAGCTGTTTTTT. It translates to CASSSSSNTGELFF.

This chain uses TRBV6-5 with TRBJ2-7; D is undetermined. The V gene lost 10 bases and the J gene lost 0 bases, with 7 bases spanning the gap. This CDR3 contains 11 residues. Germline V lookup: CDR1 MNHEY, CDR2 SVGAGI. Written as DNA, the CDR3 is TGTGCCATTGCAAGCTCCTACGAGCAGTACTTC. Translation: CAIASSYEQYF.

The genes are TRBV9 and TRBJ1-3; no clear D gene. Germline V gives CDR1 SGDLS, CDR2 YYNGEE. V was clipped by 0 bases and J by 4 bases, with 5 bases between them. The CDR3 is 13 amino acids. CDR3 sequence (DNA): TGTGCCAGCAGCGTAGAACGAGGAAACACCATATATTTT. This encodes CASSVERGNTIYF.

The chain recombines TRBV5-5 with TRBJ1-1; 10 nucleotides line up with TRBD1. Germline CDR1 reads SGHKS; CDR2 reads YYEKEE (reference sequence). The CDR3 consists of 15 residues. J gave up 3 bases and V 1 base, and 3 bases lay outside the gene matches. CDR3 DNA: TGTGCCAGCAGCTTGACCGGGACAGGGGACACTGAAGCTTTCTTT. Encoded protein: CASSLTGTGDTEAFF.

This clone was observed a single time. The chain joins TRBV3-1 (or the pseudogene TRBV3-2) to TRBJ2-1, with D possibly matching TRBD1 (6 bases). Trimming took off 7 bases at V and 7 bases at J, with 11 bases between the two ends. The CDR3 extends over 12 amino acids. Looked up from germline, CDR1 is LGHDT and CDR2 is YNNKEL (reference sequence). This CDR3 is CASTHTGNEQFF. In nucleotides, the CDR3 is TGTGCCAGCACCCATACAGGGAATGAGCAGTTCTTC.

The chain combines TRBV19 with TRBJ1-2, with 7 bases lining up with TRBD1. V gave up 3 bases and J gave up 4 bases; unmatched junction bases: 5. This CDR3 has 14 residues. Germline V lookup: CDR1 LNHDA, CDR2 SQIVND (reference sequence). The CDR3 coding sequence is TGTGCCAGTAGTATTGGTCAGGGGGGCTATGGCTACACCTTC. As protein: CASSIGQGGYGYTF.

The rearrangement joins TRBV30 to TRBJ2-7; D remains unclear. Germline CDR1 reads GTSNPN; CDR2 reads SVGIG (reference sequence). The CDR3 loop spans 15 amino acids. V was shortened by 1 base and J by 0 bases, with 13 bases between the two germline ends. CDR3 residues: CAWSGSRSSSYEQYF. The CDR3 nucleotides read TGTGCCTGGAGTGGCTCCCGATCGAGCTCCTACGAGCAGTACTTC.

The rearrangement links TRBV27 to TRBJ1-1; D is undetermined. Germline V lookup: CDR1 MNHEY, CDR2 SMNVEV (reference sequence). V was pared by 2 bases and J by 3 bases, with 16 bases between. The CDR3 length is 16 residues. In DNA form, the CDR3 reads TGTGCCAGCAGTTTACTCACGCGGGGATTGGACACTGAAGCTTTCTTT. Residues: CASSLLTRGLDTEAFF.

The chain carries TRBV5-1 and TRBJ2-4; perhaps D is TRBD1 or TRBD2 (6 bases each). The CDR3 sequence is 13 residues long. Germline V gene lookup returns CDR1 SGHRS and CDR2 YFSETQ. The germline V and J ends were trimmed by 6 bases and 9 bases, with 16 bases remaining between them. The CDR3 DNA follows: TGCGCCAGCAAGCGCGGGGACACCTCCATTCAGTACTTC. Translated, it gives CASKRGDTSIQYF.

This clone was observed a single time. The genes are TRBV6-4 and TRBJ2-1, with 10 bases that match TRBD2. CDR1 MRHNA and CDR2 SNTAGT come from the germline V gene. With 2 bases clipped from V and 4 bases from J, the junction kept 2 bases outside the gene matches. The CDR3 is 15 amino acids. CDR3 coding DNA: TGTGCCAGCAGTGACGGTAGCGGGGGGTACAATGAGCAGTTCTTC. It encodes CASSDGSGGYNEQFF.

This clone appeared a few times. The chain couples TRBV7-9 to TRBJ2-7; the match to TRBD1 covers 11 bases. Germline V gene data show CDR1 as SEHNR and CDR2 as FQNEAQ (reference sequence). The CDR3 contains 13 residues. With V trimmed by 3 bases and J by 8 bases, 3 bases remained unmatched. The CDR3 nucleotides are TGTGCCAGCAGCTTGGGACAGGGGGATAAGCAGTACTTC. Protein product: CASSLGQGDKQYF.

V and J are TRBV10-3 and TRBJ1-2; D might be TRBD1 (5 bases). V lost 3 bases and J 5 bases, leaving 7 bases between the germline ends. This CDR3 is 12 amino acids long. Germline assignment: CDR1 ENHRY and CDR2 SYGVKD. CDR3 nucleotides: TGTGCCATCAGTGAAGGGGAGTATGGCTACACCTTC. Protein product: CAISEGEYGYTF.

J is TRBJ1-4 and V is TRBV7-4, with D unresolved. With 3 bases removed from V and 5 bases from J, the gap between germline ends came to 7 bases. Germline V CDR1 and CDR2: SGHVT, SQSDAQ. The CDR3 has 13 amino acids. DNA of the CDR3: TGTGCCAGCAGCTTGCTACTAAATGAAAAACTGTTTTTT. This codes for CASSLLLNEKLFF.

The chain carries TRBV5-8 and TRBJ1-1, with TRBD1 matching over 7 bases. The germline V gene encodes CDR1 SGHTS and CDR2 YDEGEE. CDR3 length equals 15 residues. Losses at the gene ends were 4 bases for V and 0 bases for J; bases not matched to a gene: 6. CDR3 coding DNA: TGTGCCAGCAGCCCGAAGGGGGCGGTGAACACTGAAGCTTTCTTT. This encodes CASSPKGAVNTEAFF. The entire variable domain, with the rest obtained from reference TRBV5-8 and TRBJ1-1, is as follows: EAGVTQSPTHLIKTRGQQATLRCSPISGHTSVYWYQQALGLGLQFLLWYDEGEERNRGNFPPRFSGRQFPNYSSELNVNALELEDSALYLCASSPKGAVNTEAFFGQGTRLTVV.

The chain has TRBV3-1 (or the pseudogene TRBV3-2) and TRBJ2-5, with TRBD1 as a possible D gene (6 bases). V lost 3 bases and J 2 bases, leaving 13 bases between the germline ends. The CDR3 runs 15 residues. Germline CDR1 reads LGHDT; CDR2 reads YNNKEL (reference sequence). The CDR3: CASSHRGQSQETQYF. The CDR3 nucleotides read TGTGCCAGCAGCCACCGAGGACAGTCGCAAGAGACCCAGTACTTC.

V gene TRBV27 combines with J gene TRBJ1-5, with 7 bases fitting TRBD1. Germline V gene sequence: CDR1 MNHEY, CDR2 SMNVEV (reference sequence). This CDR3 contains 15 residues. V lost 1 base to trimming and J lost 4 bases; unmatched junction nucleotides: 4. The CDR3 reads CASSLWPRGNQPQHF. Written as DNA, the CDR3 is TGTGCCAGCAGTTTATGGCCCAGGGGGAATCAGCCCCAGCATTTT.

The gene calls are TRBV11-2 and TRBJ2-5; D assignment may be TRBD1 or TRBD2 (5 bases each). The CDR3 is 13 amino acids. V was shortened by 1 base and J by 7 bases, with 10 bases between the two germline ends. Germline V gene sequence: CDR1 SGHAT, CDR2 FQNNGV. This CDR3 is CASSLGGRGTQYF. The CDR3 region has the DNA TGTGCCAGCAGCTTAGGGGGACGAGGGACCCAGTACTTC.

The J gene is TRBJ2-2, the V gene TRBV21-1; the D call of TRBD2 is as the table states it, not checked on the DNA. TRBV21-1 is reported as a pseudogene. The CDR3 has 16 amino acids. CDR3 sequence reads: CASSKGRGRESGELFF. CDR3 DNA sequence: TGTGCCAGCAGCAAAGGTAGAGGTAGAGAGTCCGGGGAGCTGTTTTTT.

This chain connects TRBV5-4 to TRBJ1-3; 7 bases match TRBD1. From germline, CDR1 is SGHNT and CDR2 YYREEE (reference sequence). The V and J ends lost 2 bases and 4 bases, in that order; junction bases with no gene match: 6. The CDR3 contains 15 residues. CDR3 amino acids: CASSFPGGPGNTIYF. DNA for the CDR3: TGTGCCAGCAGCTTCCCAGGGGGGCCAGGAAACACCATATATTTT.

This clone has just one count. The chain is built from TRBV5-5 and TRBJ1-1; possible D gene TRBD1, 5 bases. In germline, CDR1 is SGHKS, CDR2 YYEKEE (reference sequence). This CDR3 contains 16 residues. V shed 1 base and J shed 0 bases, with 13 bases lying between them. CDR3 loop: CASSLLTEGVNTEAFF. The CDR3 DNA follows: TGTGCCAGCAGCTTGCTAACGGAAGGGGTGAACACTGAAGCTTTCTTT. The full variable domain, rest sourced from reference TRBV5-5 and TRBJ1-1, is DAGVTQSPTHLIKTRGQQVTLRCSPISGHKSVSWYQQVLGQGPQFIFQYYEKEERGRGNFPDRFSARQFPNYSSELNVNALLLGDSALYLCASSLLTEGVNTEAFFGQGTRLTVV.